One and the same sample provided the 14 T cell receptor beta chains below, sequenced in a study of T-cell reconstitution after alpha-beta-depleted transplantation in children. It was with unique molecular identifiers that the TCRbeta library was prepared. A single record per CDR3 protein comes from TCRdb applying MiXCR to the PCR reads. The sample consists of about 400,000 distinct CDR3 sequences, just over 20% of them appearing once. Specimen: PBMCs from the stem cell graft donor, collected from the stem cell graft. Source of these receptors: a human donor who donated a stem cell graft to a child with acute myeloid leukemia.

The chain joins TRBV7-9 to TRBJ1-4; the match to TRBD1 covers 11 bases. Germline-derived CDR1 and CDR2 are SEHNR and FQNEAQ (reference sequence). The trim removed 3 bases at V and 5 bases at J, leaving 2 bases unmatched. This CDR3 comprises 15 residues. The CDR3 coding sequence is TGTGCCAGCAGCTTGGGACAGGGGGAGAATGAAAAACTGTTTTTT. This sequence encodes CASSLGQGENEKLFF.

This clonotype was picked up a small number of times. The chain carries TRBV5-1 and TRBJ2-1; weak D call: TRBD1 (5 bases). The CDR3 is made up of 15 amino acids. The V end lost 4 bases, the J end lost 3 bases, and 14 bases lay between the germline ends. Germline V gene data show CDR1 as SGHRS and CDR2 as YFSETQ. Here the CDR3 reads CASSILGQGYNEQFF. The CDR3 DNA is TGCGCCAGCAGCATCCTAGGACAAGGCTACAATGAGCAGTTCTTC.

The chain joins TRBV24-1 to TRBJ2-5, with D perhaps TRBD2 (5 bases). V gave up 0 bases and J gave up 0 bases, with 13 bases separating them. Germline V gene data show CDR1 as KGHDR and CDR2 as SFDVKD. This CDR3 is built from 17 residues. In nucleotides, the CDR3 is TGTGCCACCAGTGATTTGGCCCCCGGGAAGAACCAAGAGACCCAGTACTTC. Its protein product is CATSDLAPGKNQETQYF.

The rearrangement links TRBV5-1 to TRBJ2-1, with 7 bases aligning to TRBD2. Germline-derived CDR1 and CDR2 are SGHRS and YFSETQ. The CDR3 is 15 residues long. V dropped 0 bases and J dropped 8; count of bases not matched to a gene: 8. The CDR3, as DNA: TGCGCCAGCAGCTTGGCCAGCGGGACGCCCCATGAGCAGTTCTTC. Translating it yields CASSLASGTPHEQFF.

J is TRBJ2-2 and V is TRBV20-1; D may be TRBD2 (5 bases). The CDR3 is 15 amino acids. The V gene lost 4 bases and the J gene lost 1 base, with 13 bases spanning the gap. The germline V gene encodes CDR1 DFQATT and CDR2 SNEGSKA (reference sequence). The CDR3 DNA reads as TGCAGTGCTACCACCCCCGGAGGGAACACCGGGGAGCTGTTTTTT. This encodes CSATTPGGNTGELFF.

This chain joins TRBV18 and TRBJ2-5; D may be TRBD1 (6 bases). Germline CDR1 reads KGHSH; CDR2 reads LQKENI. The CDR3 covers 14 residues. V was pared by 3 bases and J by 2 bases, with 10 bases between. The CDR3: CASSPGHEQETQYF. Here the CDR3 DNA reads TGTGCCAGCTCACCGGGACATGAACAAGAGACCCAGTACTTC.

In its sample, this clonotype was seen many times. CDR3 sequence (DNA): TGCGCCAGCAGCGCTCTACAGGGGAAGAGGTCCTACGAGCAGTACTTC. The encoded protein is CASSALQGKRSYEQYF. The chain employs TRBV5-1 and TRBJ2-7, with 7 bases fitting TRBD1. The CDR3 extends over 16 amino acids. The J segment lost 1 base and the V segment lost 4 bases, leaving 11 bases of the junction unmatched. Germline CDR1 is SGHRS and CDR2 is YFSETQ.

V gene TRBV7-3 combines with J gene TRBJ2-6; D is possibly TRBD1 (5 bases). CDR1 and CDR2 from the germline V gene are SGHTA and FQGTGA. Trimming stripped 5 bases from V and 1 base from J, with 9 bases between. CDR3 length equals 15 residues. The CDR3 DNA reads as TGTGCCAGCAGCCCCCGACAGTCTGGGGCCAACGTCCTGACTTTC. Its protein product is CASSPRQSGANVLTF.

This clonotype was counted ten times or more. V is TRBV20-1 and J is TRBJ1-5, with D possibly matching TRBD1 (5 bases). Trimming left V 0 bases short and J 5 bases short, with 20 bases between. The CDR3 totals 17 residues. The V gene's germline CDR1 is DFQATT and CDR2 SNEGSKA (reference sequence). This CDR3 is CSARDWAGKMSYQPQHF. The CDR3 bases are TGCAGTGCTAGAGATTGGGCAGGGAAGATGAGCTATCAGCCCCAGCATTTT.

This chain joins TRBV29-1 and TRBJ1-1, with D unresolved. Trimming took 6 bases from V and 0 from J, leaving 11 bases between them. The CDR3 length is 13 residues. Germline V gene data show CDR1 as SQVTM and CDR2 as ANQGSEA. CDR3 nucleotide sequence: TGCAGCGTACCCGGGCCAATGAACACTGAAGCTTTCTTT. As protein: CSVPGPMNTEAFF.

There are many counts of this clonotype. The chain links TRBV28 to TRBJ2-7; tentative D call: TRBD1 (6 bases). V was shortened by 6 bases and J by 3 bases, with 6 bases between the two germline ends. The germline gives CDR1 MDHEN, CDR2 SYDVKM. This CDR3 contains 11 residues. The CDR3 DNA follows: TGTGCCAGCAGGACAGGCTACGAGCAGTACTTC. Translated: CASRTGYEQYF.

This CDR3 is CASSLHPDPSFGNQPQHF. The CDR3 DNA is TGTGCCAGCAGTTTACATCCTGACCCCTCCTTTGGCAATCAGCCCCAGCATTTT. The V and J genes are TRBV6-5 and TRBJ1-5; no clear D. Germline values: CDR1 MNHEY, CDR2 SVGAGI. CDR3 length: 18 amino acids. V was cut by 4 bases and J by 2 bases, with 21 bases left in between.

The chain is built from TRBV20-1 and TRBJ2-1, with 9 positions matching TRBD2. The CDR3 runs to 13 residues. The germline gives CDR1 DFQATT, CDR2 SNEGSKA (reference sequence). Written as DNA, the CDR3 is TGCAGCGTAGCGGGAGCTTCTCGAGCTGAGCAGTTCTTC. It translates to CSVAGASRAEQFF.

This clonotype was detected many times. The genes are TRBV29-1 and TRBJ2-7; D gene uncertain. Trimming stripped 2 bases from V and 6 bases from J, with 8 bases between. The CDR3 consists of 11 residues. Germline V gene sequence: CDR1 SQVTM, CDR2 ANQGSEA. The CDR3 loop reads CSVESGAEQYF. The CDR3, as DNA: TGCAGCGTTGAAAGTGGAGCCGAGCAGTACTTC.